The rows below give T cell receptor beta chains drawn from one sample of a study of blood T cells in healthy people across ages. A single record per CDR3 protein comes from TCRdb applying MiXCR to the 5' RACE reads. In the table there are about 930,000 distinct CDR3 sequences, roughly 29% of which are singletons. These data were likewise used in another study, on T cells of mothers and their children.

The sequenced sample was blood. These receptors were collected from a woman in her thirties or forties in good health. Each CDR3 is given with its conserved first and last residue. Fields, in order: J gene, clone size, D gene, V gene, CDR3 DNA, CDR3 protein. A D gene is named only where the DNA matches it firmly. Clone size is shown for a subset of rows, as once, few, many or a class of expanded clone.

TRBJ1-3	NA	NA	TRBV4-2	TGTGCCAGCAGCCACACAGGGCCCGGAAACACCATATATTTT	CASSHTGPGNTIYF
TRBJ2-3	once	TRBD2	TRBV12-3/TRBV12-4	TGTGCCAGCACCTTTAGACTAGCGGGGAGCGCAGATATGCAGTATTTT	CASTFRLAGSADMQYF
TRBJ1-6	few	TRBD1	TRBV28	TGTGCCAGCAGGGGGACAGGACCTGGGGAGTCACCCCTCCACTTT	CASRGTGPGESPLHF
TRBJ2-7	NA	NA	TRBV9	TGTGCCAGCAGCACTCGCTCCGGGGCAGGGTTACAGGTGCAGTACTTC	CASSTRSGAGLQVQYF
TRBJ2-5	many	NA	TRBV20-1	TGCAGTGTCAGGGATGGAATCCAAGAGACCCAGTACTTC	CSVRDGIQETQYF
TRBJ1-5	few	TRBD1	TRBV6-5	TGTGCCAGCAGTCAGACAGGGATGAGCAATCAGCCCCAGCATTTT	CASSQTGMSNQPQHF
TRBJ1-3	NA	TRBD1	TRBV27	TGTGCCAGCAGTACGACAGGGGCCGGAAACACCATATATTTT	CASSTTGAGNTIYF
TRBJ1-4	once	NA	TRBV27	TGTGCCAGCAGTTTATCGGCAGGGTGGAATGAAAAACTGTTTTTT	CASSLSAGWNEKLFF
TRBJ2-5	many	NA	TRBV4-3	TGCGCCAGCAGCCAAGGTTTAGGGGGGGCGTCCCAAGAGACCCAGTACTTC	CASSQGLGGASQETQYF
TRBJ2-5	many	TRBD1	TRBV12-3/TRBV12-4	TGTGCCAGCAGTTTAACGGGGACAGGGGGAAGAGAGACCCAGTACTTC	CASSLTGTGGRETQYF
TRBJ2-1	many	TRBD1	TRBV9	TGTGCCAGCAGCGCGGGACAGGGGGCAGGTGAGCAGTTCTTC	CASSAGQGAGEQFF
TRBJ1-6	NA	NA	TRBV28	TGTGCCAGCGGACGACAGAGGAATAATTCACCCCTCCACTTT	CASGRQRNNSPLHF
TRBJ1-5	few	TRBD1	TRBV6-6	TGTGCCAGCAGTACATCCGCTCAGGGGGCGTATCAGCCCCAGCATTTT	CASSTSAQGAYQPQHF
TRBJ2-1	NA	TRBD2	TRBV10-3	TGTGCCACGCTAGCGGGGGGACTACCCTCCTACAATGAGCAGTTCTTC	CATLAGGLPSYNEQFF
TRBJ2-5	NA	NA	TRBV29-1	TGCAGCGTCGGGTGGTTGGGAGAGACCCAGTACTTC	CSVGWLGETQYF
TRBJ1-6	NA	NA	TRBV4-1	TGCGCCAGCAGCCAAGATTTCCCGAATTCACCCCTCCACTTT	CASSQDFPNSPLHF